The 26 T cell receptor beta chains below all came from one sample that was sequenced in a study of T cell repertoires in cytomegalovirus infection (dated by TCRdb to the late 2010s). The data were produced on an Illumina HiSeq 1500. TCRdb redid the processing of the public reads, applying fastp at Q25 and MiXCR, and retained in-frame beta chains. Entries that share a CDR3 protein sequence are merged under the most common genes and DNA. The sample profile shows hundreds of thousands of distinct CDR3 sequences; roughly 10% of them were found once. The ten largest clones add up to roughly 10% of the sample. The material sequenced was PBMCs. The receptor source for this set is a human donor in good health (CMV status not recorded). Some clones in this sample may be carry-over from other donors' samples.

This clonotype was counted only a few times. DNA for the CDR3: TGCAGCGTTGAAGACGCCCGAGCGGGCCCGCAGTATTTT. Translation: CSVEDARAGPQYF. The chain couples TRBV29-1 to TRBJ2-3, with TRBD2 as a possible D gene (6 bases). V was clipped by 0 bases and J by 10 bases, with 14 bases between them. The CDR3 totals 13 residues. CDR1 and CDR2 (germline): SQVTM, ANQGSEA.

This clonotype has a count of ten or more. This rearrangement joins TRBV7-2 to TRBJ2-1, with TRBD2 matching 15 bases. The CDR3 is made up of 18 amino acids. Trimming cost V 6 bases and J 7 bases; bases outside gene matches: 13. Germline V CDR1 and CDR2: SGHTA, FQGNSA. CDR3 sequence (DNA): TGTGCCAGCAGTCTCGGGACTAGCGGGAGGAGGTTAGGAAATGAGCAGTTCTTC. It yields the protein CASSLGTSGRRLGNEQFF.

This clonotype was seen a single time. A read error may account for a junction end that differs from germline. The V call is TRBV6-8, the J call TRBJ1-2; D not certain. Germline CDR1 MNHGY, CDR2 SAAAGT. The CDR3 consists of 13 residues. In DNA, the CDR3 is TGTACCAGCAGTTTGACACGGAACTATGGCTACACCTTC. This sequence encodes CTSSLTRNYGYTF.

This clonotype appeared many times. The gene calls are TRBV6-1 and TRBJ1-1; no firm D call. V shed 2 bases and J shed 10 bases, with 14 bases lying between them. The germline CDR1 and CDR2 sequences are MNHNS and SASEGT. The CDR3 totals 13 residues. CDR3 DNA: TGTGCCAGCAGTGAAATGCAGGCCCAGCGAGCTTTCTTT. Translation gives CASSEMQAQRAFF.

This clonotype was detected ten times or more. One junction end does not reproduce the germline sequence, and a read error may be involved. This chain connects TRBV6-6 to TRBJ2-7; perhaps TRBD1 as D (6 bases). This CDR3 is built from 14 residues. Germline V CDR1 and CDR2: MNHNY, SVGAGI (reference sequence). This chain's CDR3 is CASSYQTGSDEQYF. CDR3 bases: TGTGCCAGCAGTTACCAGACAGGCTCCGACGAGCAGTACTTC.

The rearrangement joins TRBV9 to TRBJ2-1, with TRBD2 matching 11 bases. The junction had 11 bases not matched to a gene; V was cut back by 0 bases and J by 9 bases. This CDR3 has 17 amino acids. The V gene's germline CDR1 is SGDLS and CDR2 YYNGEE. The CDR3 region has the DNA TGTGCCAGCAGCGTAGAGGTACTAGCGGGAGCGGGGGGTGAGCAGTTCTTC. This codes for CASSVEVLAGAGGEQFF.

In its sample, this clonotype was seen many times. The V call is TRBV7-2, the J call TRBJ2-3, with 13 nucleotides matching TRBD2. The V segment lost 2 bases and the J segment 7 bases; nucleotides outside the gene matches: 12. The length of the CDR3 is 18 residues. The germline CDR1 and CDR2 sequences are SGHTA and FQGNSA. The CDR3 loop is CASSLSTLAGGPPNTQYF. The CDR3 DNA follows: TGTGCCAGCAGCTTATCGACACTAGCGGGAGGGCCGCCGAATACGCAGTATTTT.

The chain employs TRBV6-4 and TRBJ1-1; D call uncertain. The CDR3 runs to 11 residues. Deletions cut 2 bases from V and 7 bases from J, with 5 bases between. Germline assignment: CDR1 MRHNA and CDR2 SNTAGT. Here the CDR3 DNA reads TGTGCCAGCAGTGACGGATATGAAGCTTTCTTT. Its translation: CASSDGYEAFF.

To note about this clonotype: One end of the junction does not line up with germline, which may come from a read error. This sequence joins TRBV7-3 and TRBJ2-2, with D tentatively TRBD2 (5 bases). Germline loops: CDR1 SGHTA, CDR2 FQGTGA. The CDR3 length is 12 residues. This chain's CDR3 is CASAYGPGELVF. CDR3 sequence (DNA): TGTGCCAGCGCATATGGCCCCGGGGAGCTGGTTTTT.

At least ten counts were recorded for this clonotype. J is TRBJ1-6 and V is TRBV2; TRBD1 is a possible D gene (6 bases). Trimming stripped 5 bases from V and 10 bases from J, with 15 bases between. Per germline, CDR1 SNHLY and CDR2 FYNNEI. The CDR3 spans 14 residues. CDR3 coding DNA: TGTGCCAGCAGTTTATTACCAGGGGAATCACCCCTCCACTTT. Its translation: CASSLLPGESPLHF.

This clonotype was counted ten times or more. The chain carries TRBV20-1 and TRBJ2-1; D is possibly TRBD1 (5 bases). Germline CDR1 is DFQATT and CDR2 is SNEGSKA (reference sequence). This CDR3 region has 14 residues. V was cut by 1 base and J by 5 bases, with 12 bases left in between. The CDR3 DNA reads TGCAGTGCTAGAGCTGCAGGGAATGACAATGAGCAGTTCTTC. Protein sequence: CSARAAGNDNEQFF.

This clonotype appeared a few times. The CDR3 nucleotides are TGTGCCAGCAGCTTCGGGCGGGAGCTGGATGAGCAGTTCTTC. This translates into CASSFGRELDEQFF. The V call is TRBV7-9, the J call TRBJ2-1, with 7 bases aligning to TRBD2. V gave up 3 bases and J gave up 8 bases; unmatched junction bases: 7. The length of the CDR3 is 14 residues. Germline V gene sequence: CDR1 SEHNR, CDR2 FQNEAQ (reference sequence).

This clonotype came up many times. This chain connects TRBV7-3 to TRBJ2-1; 8 bases are a match to TRBD2. The V segment lost 3 bases and the J segment 7 bases; nucleotides outside the gene matches: 8. Looked up from germline, CDR1 is SGHTA and CDR2 is FQGTGA. The CDR3 extends over 15 amino acids. CDR3 bases: TGTGCCAGCAGCTTGTCCAGCGGGAGCTGGAATGAGCAGTTCTTC. Translating gives CASSLSSGSWNEQFF.

This clonotype has at least ten counts. V and J are TRBV6-1 and TRBJ2-1, with no clear D. Trimming removed 0 bases from V and 3 bases from J, with 6 bases in between. The CDR3 extends over 14 amino acids. Germline V gene sequence: CDR1 MNHNS, CDR2 SASEGT. The CDR3 DNA sequence: TGTGCCAGCAGTGAAGCGCGAGTCTACAATGAGCAGTTCTTC. Protein: CASSEARVYNEQFF.

This clonotype was observed many times. The J gene is TRBJ1-1, the V gene TRBV12-3 or TRBV12-4; 7 positions agree with TRBD1. V shed 5 bases, J shed 6 bases, and the junction held 12 bases outside the gene matches. There are 15 residues in the CDR3. The CDR3 bases are TGTGCCAGCAGTCCGCAGGGGGGATTTGGCCCTGAAGCTTTCTTT. This translates into CASSPQGGFGPEAFF.

This sequence joins TRBV12-3 or TRBV12-4 and TRBJ2-3, with a possible D match to TRBD2 (6 bases). V was shortened by 4 bases and J by 0 bases, with 20 bases between the two germline ends. The CDR3 contains 18 residues. CDR3 protein: CASSSSLGIAGSTDTQYF. CDR3 DNA sequence: TGTGCCAGCAGTTCATCCCTCGGGATTGCGGGGAGCACAGATACGCAGTATTTT.

The sample holds many counts of this clonotype. The J gene is TRBJ1-5, the V gene TRBV7-9; TRBD1 matches at 9 bases. The germline CDR1 and CDR2 sequences are SEHNR and FQNEAQ (reference sequence). V shed 5 bases, J shed 7 bases, and the junction held 3 bases outside the gene matches. CDR3 length: 13 residues. CDR3 sequence: CASSIDRGQPQHF. CDR3 nucleotides: TGTGCCAGCAGCATTGACAGGGGGCAGCCCCAGCATTTT. The full variable domain, rest sourced from reference TRBV7-9 and TRBJ1-5, is DTGVSQNPRHKITKRGQNVTFRCDPISEHNRLYWYRQTLGQGPEFLTYFQNEAQLEKSRLLSDRFSAERPKGSFSTLEIQRTEQGDSAMYLCASSIDRGQPQHFGDGTRLSIL.

This clonotype was observed at least ten times. The rearrangement joins TRBV7-9 to TRBJ1-6; 11 nucleotides match TRBD1. Trimming at V came to 5 bases and at J to 0 bases, leaving 3 bases not matched to a gene. The CDR3 extends over 17 amino acids. The V gene's germline CDR1 is SEHNR and CDR2 FQNEAQ (reference sequence). The CDR3 spells CASSRGTGGSYNSPLHF. The DNA for the CDR3 is TGTGCCAGCAGCCGCGGGACAGGGGGCTCCTATAATTCACCCCTCCACTTT.

This clonotype appeared a few times. The chain combines TRBV24-1 with TRBJ2-3; D possibly uses TRBD1 or TRBD2 (7 bases each). CDR3 length: 16 residues. Germline CDR1 and CDR2: KGHDR and SFDVKD. Trimming cost V 5 bases and J 3 bases, with 17 bases left between them. The CDR3 DNA sequence: TGTGCCACCAGTGGTCTCGGGACAGCGGGGACAGATACGCAGTATTTT. Its protein product is CATSGLGTAGTDTQYF.

The rearrangement links TRBV5-1 to TRBJ1-1, with 7 bases lining up with TRBD1. Trimming cost V 7 bases and J 5 bases; bases outside gene matches: 8. Germline V CDR1 and CDR2: SGHRS, YFSETQ. CDR3 size: 13 residues. CDR3 in DNA: TGCGCCAGCGAAGGACAGGATAGGACTGAAGCTTTCTTT. This codes for CASEGQDRTEAFF.

V and J are TRBV25-1 and TRBJ1-1; unclear D gene. From germline, CDR1 is MGHDK and CDR2 SYGVNS. Trimming cost V 2 bases and J 8 bases, with 9 bases left between them. The CDR3 has 12 residues. The CDR3 coding sequence is TGTGCCAGCAGTGAACCCCCGGGGGAAGCTTTCTTT. It translates to CASSEPPGEAFF.

This clonotype has a count of ten or more. The CDR3 sequence is CSARAQARGAGETQYF. CDR3 DNA: TGCAGTGCTAGAGCCCAGGCGAGGGGCGCCGGGGAGACCCAGTACTTC. The chain links TRBV20-1 to TRBJ2-5, with D perhaps matching TRBD1 or TRBD2 (5 bases each). CDR1 and CDR2 (germline): DFQATT, SNEGSKA (reference sequence). CDR3 length: 16 amino acids. V shed 1 base and J shed 5 bases, with 20 bases lying between them.

This clonotype was counted many times. CDR3 residues: CASSLLGKPQHF. Here the CDR3 DNA reads TGTGCCAGCAGCTTATTGGGGAAGCCCCAGCATTTT. This chain uses TRBV5-5 with TRBJ1-5; no definite D call. CDR3 length: 12 residues. Germline CDR1 and CDR2: SGHKS and YYEKEE (reference sequence). Trimming took off 2 bases at V and 8 bases at J, with 8 bases between the two ends.

V gene TRBV20-1 combines with J gene TRBJ2-2; D ambiguous. The germline CDR1 and CDR2 sequences are DFQATT and SNEGSKA (reference sequence). Trimming shortened V by 3 bases and J by 4 bases, and 15 bases separated the two germline ends. The CDR3 sequence is 15 residues long. CDR3 in DNA: TGCAGTGCTAGTTCTGTAGGTTCGAGCACCGGGGAGCTGTTTTTT. This encodes CSASSVGSSTGELFF.

This clonotype was observed a handful of times. This chain joins TRBV7-4 and TRBJ2-7, with TRBD1 matching 9 bases. CDR1 and CDR2 from the germline V gene are SGHVT and SQSDAQ. The CDR3 contains 15 residues. V gave up 5 bases and J gave up 4 bases; unmatched junction bases: 9. Here the CDR3 DNA reads TGTGCCAGCAGCCCTCGGACAGGGGCTGGTTACGAGCAGTACTTC. Its translation is CASSPRTGAGYEQYF.

This clonotype occurred many times. The chain is built from TRBV6-2 or TRBV6-3 and TRBJ2-7; 10 bases line up with TRBD1. The CDR3 sequence is 15 residues long. V was clipped by 2 bases and J by 6 bases; unmatched bases: 7. Germline CDR1 and CDR2: MNHEY and SVGEGT. CDR3: CASSYVGTGAGEQYF. The DNA of the CDR3 is TGTGCCAGCAGTTACGTTGGGACAGGGGCTGGCGAGCAGTACTTC.